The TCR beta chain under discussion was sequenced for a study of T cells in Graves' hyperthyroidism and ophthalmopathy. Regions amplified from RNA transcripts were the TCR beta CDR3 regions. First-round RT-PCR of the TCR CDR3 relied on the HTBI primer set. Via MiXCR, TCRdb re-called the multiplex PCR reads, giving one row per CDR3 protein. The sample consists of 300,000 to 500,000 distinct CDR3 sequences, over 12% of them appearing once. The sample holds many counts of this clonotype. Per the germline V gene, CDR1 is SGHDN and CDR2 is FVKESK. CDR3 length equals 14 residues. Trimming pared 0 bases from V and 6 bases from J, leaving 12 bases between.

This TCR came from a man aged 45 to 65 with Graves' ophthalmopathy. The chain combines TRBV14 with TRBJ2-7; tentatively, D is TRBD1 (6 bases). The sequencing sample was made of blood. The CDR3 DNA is TGTGCCAGCAGCCAAGAACTGGGGGCTGGCGAGCAGTACTTC. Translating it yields CASSQELGAGEQYF.